This record concerns one T cell receptor (beta chain) sequence. Profiled with immunoSEQ multiplex PCR; TCRdb holds only in-frame clones, not every one. The profile shows around 200,000 clones, around 93% of them singletons. This sample is part of a study of control samples from healthy donors and cancer patients. The CDR3 runs to 15 residues. Trimming removed 4 bases from V and 6 bases from J, with 18 bases in between. CDR1 and CDR2 from the germline V gene are MNHEY and SVGAGI. The origin of this receptor is a man younger than 35 in good health. Sequencing was carried out using blood. The chain couples TRBV6-5 to TRBJ1-2; no firm D call. CDR3 nucleotides: TGTGCCAGCAGTTTGGACGGATCCGACTCAGATGGCTACACCTTC. Amino acid sequence: CASSLDGSDSDGYTF.